The 5 T cell receptor beta chains below come from one sample, sequenced in a study of Ad26.COV2.S vaccination and SARS-CoV-2 variants. The assay was immunoSEQ multiplex PCR, and TCRdb's table has in-frame clones only and misses some. The table includes about 410,000 clones, around 89% detected once. Treatment reported: about 20 received Ad26.COV2.S at low or high dose, single or two shots; about 5 received placebo; per-sample allocation not given. Sampling took place 63 days after the first vaccine or placebo injection. The sequencing used peripheral blood, collected in a trial of Ad26.COV2.S vaccine versus placebo. These receptors were obtained from a person between 18 and 60 years old who received the Ad26.COV2.S COVID-19 vaccine or a placebo.

This clone was observed a single time. The chain links TRBV2 to TRBJ1-5; D is possibly TRBD1 (5 bases). The CDR3 runs to 15 residues. The germline V gene has CDR1 SNHLY and CDR2 FYNNEI. The germline V and J ends were trimmed by 7 bases and 3 bases, with 16 bases remaining between them. Here the CDR3 reads CASKRGTKVNQPQHF. The CDR3 bases are TGTGCCAGCAAGAGGGGTACGAAGGTCAATCAGCCCCAGCATTTT.

This clone was picked up a small number of times. J is TRBJ2-7 and V is TRBV19; TRBD2 matches 10 bases. Unmatched junction bases numbered 6, after V lost 9 bases and J lost 7 bases. The CDR3 sequence is 12 residues long. Per the germline V gene, CDR1 is LNHDA and CDR2 is SQIVND (reference sequence). CDR3 coding DNA: TGTGCCAGCAGCGGGAGGGCCGGAGAGCAGTACTTC. Encoded protein: CASSGRAGEQYF.

The rearrangement links TRBV10-3 to TRBJ2-3; 7 positions agree with TRBD2. J lost 2 bases, V lost 10 bases, and 6 bases had no gene match. Germline lookup yields CDR1 ENHRY and CDR2 SYGVKD. There are 13 residues in the CDR3. The CDR3 loop reads CASATSFTDTQYF. Written as DNA, the CDR3 is TGTGCCAGCGCGACTAGCTTCACAGATACGCAGTATTTT.

The chain combines TRBV9 with TRBJ2-1; D is possibly TRBD2 (6 bases). CDR1 SGDLS and CDR2 YYNGEE come from the germline V gene. The length of the CDR3 is 16 residues. V lost 0 bases and J lost 3, with 13 bases in between. CDR3 sequence (DNA): TGTGCCAGCAGCGTAGCGGGTAGCGGAAACTACAATGAGCAGTTCTTC. Translating gives CASSVAGSGNYNEQFF.

V gene TRBV19 combines with J gene TRBJ1-1; 7 bases align to TRBD1. The CDR3 is 15 residues long. CDR1 is LNHDA and CDR2 is SQIVND in the germline V gene (reference sequence). V lost 5 bases, J lost 1 base, and 7 bases stayed unmatched. The CDR3 DNA follows: TGTGCCAGTAGTCCGACAGGGCTAGCGAACACTGAAGCTTTCTTT. Amino acids: CASSPTGLANTEAFF.